The present T cell receptor beta chain was sequenced within a study of control samples from healthy donors and cancer patients. Using immunoSEQ multiplex PCR, the repertoire was profiled, and TCRdb retains in-frame clones only, with some absent. The sample consists of about 55,000 clones, 95% to 97% of them appearing once. The source is a woman younger than 30 in good health. Material for sequencing was blood.

The CDR3: CASSEFLATEAFF. The CDR3 coding sequence is TGTGCCAGCAGTGAATTTTTAGCCACTGAAGCTTTCTTT. J is TRBJ1-1 and V is TRBV6-1; no firm D call. Deletions cut 2 bases from V and 4 bases from J, with 8 bases between. This CDR3 has 13 amino acids. Germline CDR1 reads MNHNS; CDR2 reads SASEGT.